The 32 T cell receptor beta chains below were found in one sample sequenced in a study of human T cells and chemical hapten exposure. The time point was: pre-sensitization, week 0. Documented treatment: therapeutic diphenylcyclopropenone sensitization with weekly scalp DPC. TCRdb analysed the RACE reads with MiXCR anew, one entry per CDR3 protein. The data show approximately 260,000 distinct CDR3 sequences, over 8% seen once. The source material was whole blood, sampled in connection with sensitization to the hapten diphenylcyclopropenone (DPC). These receptors were taken from a middle-aged woman with alopecia areata. Some clones in this sample may be carry-over from other donors' samples.

V usage is TRBV29-1 and J usage is TRBJ2-5; D not certain. Germline CDR1 reads SQVTM; CDR2 reads ANQGSEA. The CDR3 length is 13 residues. Trimming stripped 4 bases from V and 1 base from J, with 10 bases between. The DNA for the CDR3 is TGCAGCGTTGGGGCCTCTGCCCAAGAGACCCAGTACTTC. This sequence encodes CSVGASAQETQYF.

This clonotype was seen many times. The rearrangement links TRBV4-3 to TRBJ1-6, with D hard to call. V was shortened by 0 bases and J by 0 bases, with 9 bases between the two germline ends. The CDR3 has 17 amino acids. Germline CDR1 reads LGHNA; CDR2 reads YSLEER. The CDR3 region is CASSQDPESSYNSPLHF. CDR3 DNA: TGCGCCAGCAGCCAAGACCCGGAGAGCTCCTATAATTCACCCCTCCACTTT.

This clonotype came up a few times. The J gene is TRBJ2-2, the V gene TRBV29-1; D unresolved. CDR1 and CDR2 (germline): SQVTM, ANQGSEA. Trimming removed 6 bases at V and 4 bases at J, with 24 bases between. The CDR3 totals 17 residues. The CDR3 loop is CSVDPRSPGLSTGELFF. CDR3 DNA sequence: TGCAGCGTGGACCCTCGGAGTCCGGGCTTGAGCACCGGGGAGCTGTTTTTT.

This clonotype was seen more than once but under ten times. The chain uses TRBV24-1 and TRBJ1-5; D is possibly TRBD1 (5 bases). Trimming pared 5 bases from V and 4 bases from J, leaving 8 bases between. The CDR3 totals 13 residues. CDR1 is KGHDR and CDR2 is SFDVKD in the germline V gene. This CDR3 reads CATSVQGNQPQHF. CDR3 nucleotides: TGTGCCACCAGTGTTCAGGGTAATCAGCCCCAGCATTTT.

This sequence joins TRBV20-1 and TRBJ2-4; the match to TRBD1 covers 8 bases. The CDR3 sequence is 13 residues long. Losses at the gene ends were 3 bases for V and 15 bases for J; bases not matched to a gene: 13. Germline V gene lookup returns CDR1 DFQATT and CDR2 SNEGSKA (reference sequence). CDR3: CSASPDGQGALYF. Here the CDR3 DNA reads TGCAGTGCTAGCCCCGACGGTCAGGGGGCTTTGTACTTC.

This sequence joins TRBV3-1 and TRBJ1-5, with D tentatively TRBD1 (6 bases). Trimming stripped 1 base from V and 3 bases from J, with 10 bases between. CDR3 length: 15 amino acids. Germline CDR1 and CDR2: LGHDT and YNNKEL (reference sequence). For the CDR3, the DNA is TGTGCCAGCAGCCAAGGGGGGGGGCACAATCAGCCCCAGCATTTT. This sequence encodes CASSQGGGHNQPQHF.

This clonotype was counted only a few times. The J gene is TRBJ2-1, the V gene TRBV7-9; possible D gene TRBD2, 6 bases. This CDR3 has 12 residues. Trimming shortened V by 5 bases and J by 10 bases, and 12 bases separated the two germline ends. In germline, CDR1 is SEHNR, CDR2 FQNEAQ (reference sequence). The CDR3 DNA sequence: TGTGCCAGCAGCGCCACTAGCCGGGAGCAGTTCTTC. The encoded protein is CASSATSREQFF.

The chain employs TRBV12-3 or TRBV12-4 and TRBJ2-2; D is uncertain. V gave up 8 bases and J gave up 4 bases, with 8 bases separating them. The CDR3 length is 12 residues. CDR3 DNA: TGTGCCAGCGTGACTTTCACCGGGGAGCTGTTTTTT. Translation: CASVTFTGELFF.

Ten or more counts support this clonotype. The V gene is TRBV14, the J gene TRBJ2-7; 9 bases agree with TRBD2. From germline, CDR1 is SGHDN and CDR2 FVKESK. The J segment lost 6 bases and the V segment lost 2 bases, leaving 5 bases of the junction unmatched. The CDR3 extends over 14 amino acids. For the CDR3, the DNA is TGTGCCAGCAGCCAATTAGCGGGAGAACCCGAGCAGTACTTC. This encodes CASSQLAGEPEQYF.

This clonotype was counted only a few times. This chain uses TRBV5-1 with TRBJ2-7; 9 nucleotides match TRBD2. CDR1 and CDR2 from the germline V gene are SGHRS and YFSETQ. CDR3 size: 18 residues. The ends lost 4 bases at V and 4 bases at J; junction bases unmatched: 18. As DNA, the CDR3 is TGCGCCAGCAGCCGAAGACTAGCGGCCCCCGCGTATGGATACGAGCAGTACTTC. Its protein is CASSRRLAAPAYGYEQYF.

The sample holds many counts of this clonotype. This chain uses TRBV28 with TRBJ2-1; 10 bases align to TRBD1. V trimming: 4 bases; J trimming: 7 bases; junction bases outside the gene matches: 7. Looked up from germline, CDR1 is MDHEN and CDR2 is SYDVKM. The CDR3 is 15 amino acids. This chain's CDR3 is CASSSHGTGDNEQFF. The CDR3 DNA sequence: TGTGCCAGCAGTTCCCATGGGACAGGGGATAATGAGCAGTTCTTC.

This chain joins TRBV5-1 and TRBJ2-2; TRBD2 matches at 7 bases. The germline V gene has CDR1 SGHRS and CDR2 YFSETQ. Trimming removed 0 bases from V and 1 base from J; junction bases left unmatched: 3. This CDR3 comprises 16 residues. The CDR3 here is CASSLGIAGNTGELFF. DNA of the CDR3: TGCGCCAGCAGCTTGGGAATAGCGGGGAACACCGGGGAGCTGTTTTTT.

The CDR3 loop reads CASSQDTGRNEQYF. The CDR3 region has the DNA TGTGCCAGCAGCCAAGATACAGGGAGGAACGAGCAGTACTTC. The chain links TRBV4-2 to TRBJ2-7; D tentatively fits TRBD1 or TRBD2 (6 bases each). V was pared by 0 bases and J by 5 bases, with 11 bases between. Germline lookup yields CDR1 LGHNA and CDR2 YNFKEQ. This CDR3 has 14 residues.

This clonotype was seen more than once but under ten times. The chain has TRBV7-2 and TRBJ2-2; 10 bases are shared with TRBD2. This CDR3 comprises 16 residues. Germline CDR1 is SGHTA and CDR2 is FQGNSA. Losses at the gene ends were 2 bases for V and 5 bases for J; bases not matched to a gene: 5. DNA of the CDR3: TGTGCCAGCAGCTTATATCTAGCGGGAGTTACCGGGGAGCTGTTTTTT. This gives the protein CASSLYLAGVTGELFF. The complete variable domain, with remaining parts taken from reference TRBV7-2 and TRBJ2-2, reads GAGVSQSPSNKVTEKGKDVELRCDPISGHTALYWYRQSLGQGLEFLIYFQGNSAPDKSGLPSDRFSAERTGGSVSTLTIQRTQQEDSAVYLCASSLYLAGVTGELFFGEGSRLTVL.

The V call is TRBV7-2, the J call TRBJ2-1; perhaps TRBD1 as D (6 bases). Germline V gene sequence: CDR1 SGHTA, CDR2 FQGNSA. This CDR3 comprises 14 residues. V gave up 5 bases and J gave up 5 bases, with 13 bases separating them. The CDR3 bases are TGTGCCAGCAGCCCGCAGACAGGACACAATGAGCAGTTCTTC. Its protein product is CASSPQTGHNEQFF.

CDR3 in amino acids: CASSYSAGGGTRGELFF. The DNA of the CDR3 is TGTGCCAGCAGTTACTCGGCCGGGGGAGGGACACGCGGGGAGCTGTTTTTT. V and J are TRBV6-5 and TRBJ2-2, with D maybe TRBD2 (7 bases). Germline V CDR1 and CDR2: MNHEY, SVGAGI. The V end was cut by 0 bases, the J end by 7 bases, with 18 bases between. The length of the CDR3 is 17 residues.

Many counts were recorded for this clonotype. The chain joins TRBV28 to TRBJ2-2; the D call may be TRBD1 or TRBD2 (6 bases each). The CDR3 loop spans 15 amino acids. The V end was cut by 5 bases, the J end by 2 bases, with 12 bases between. Germline CDR1 is MDHEN and CDR2 is SYDVKM. The CDR3 sequence is CASSPEGENTGELFF. For the CDR3, the DNA is TGTGCCAGCAGTCCGGAGGGGGAAAACACCGGGGAGCTGTTTTTT.

V is TRBV6-2 or TRBV6-3 and J is TRBJ1-6, with 7 bases matching TRBD1. The V and J ends lost 9 bases and 7 bases, in that order; junction bases with no gene match: 9. The germline V gene encodes CDR1 MNHEY and CDR2 SVGEGT. The CDR3 loop spans 14 amino acids. The CDR3 sequence is CASRAGQPNSPLHF. The CDR3 region has the DNA TGTGCCAGTCGGGCGGGACAGCCGAATTCACCCCTCCACTTT.

This rearrangement joins TRBV25-1 to TRBJ1-4; no clear D gene. Trimming removed 3 bases at V and 8 bases at J, with 16 bases between. The CDR3 is 15 amino acids. CDR1 and CDR2 (germline): MGHDK, SYGVNS. DNA of the CDR3: TGTGCCAGCAGTGATCCGACGCTAGGAGGGGAAAAACTGTTTTTT. This gives the protein CASSDPTLGGEKLFF.

The table lists this clonotype with many counts. The chain recombines TRBV7-3 with TRBJ2-6, with 13 bases lining up with TRBD2. The length of the CDR3 is 21 residues. The germline gives CDR1 SGHTA, CDR2 FQGTGA. After removal of 3 bases from V and 1 base from J, the junction contained 12 bases not matched to a gene. The CDR3 nucleotides read TGTGCCAGCAGCTTGGGACTAGCGGGACTGAGACTTCGATCTGGGGCCAACGTCCTGACTTTC. Translated, it gives CASSLGLAGLRLRSGANVLTF.

J is TRBJ2-2 and V is TRBV2; D remains ambiguous. Trimming pared 4 bases from V and 7 bases from J, leaving 4 bases between. Germline values: CDR1 SNHLY, CDR2 FYNNEI. The CDR3 sequence is 11 residues long. CDR3 region: CASSVIGELFF. The CDR3 coding sequence is TGTGCCAGCAGTGTTATCGGGGAGCTGTTTTTT.

V gene TRBV20-1 combines with J gene TRBJ1-1; no reliable D call. The CDR3 totals 12 residues. Trimming pared 3 bases from V and 5 bases from J, leaving 10 bases between. Germline CDR1 reads DFQATT; CDR2 reads SNEGSKA (reference sequence). CDR3: CSASTVFTEAFF. CDR3 coding DNA: TGCAGTGCTAGTACGGTTTTTACTGAAGCTTTCTTT.

The chain carries TRBV2 and TRBJ2-7, with TRBD2 matching over 9 bases. The CDR3 sequence is 14 residues long. Germline lookup yields CDR1 SNHLY and CDR2 FYNNEI. The V and J ends lost 4 bases and 0 bases, in that order; junction bases with no gene match: 1. The CDR3 region is CASSGGRASYEQYF. The DNA of the CDR3 is TGTGCCAGCAGTGGCGGGAGGGCCTCCTACGAGCAGTACTTC. The variable domain in full, with the rest retrieved from reference TRBV2 and TRBJ2-7, is EPEVTQTPSHQVTQMGQEVILRCVPISNHLYFYWYRQILGQKVEFLVSFYNNEISEKSEIFDDQFSVERPDGSNFTLKIRSTKLEDSAMYFCASSGGRASYEQYFGPGTRLTVT.

The chain has TRBV7-6 and TRBJ2-3, with D uncertain. Germline CDR1 and CDR2: SGHVS and FNYEAQ. The length of the CDR3 is 15 residues. Deletions cut 1 base from V and 6 bases from J, with 14 bases between. The CDR3 here is CASSLGPTPPDTQYF. The DNA for the CDR3 is TGTGCCAGCAGCTTAGGCCCAACACCCCCGGATACGCAGTATTTT.

The chain combines TRBV12-3 or TRBV12-4 with TRBJ1-2; the D is unclear. V lost 6 bases and J lost 6, with 5 bases in between. CDR3 length: 10 residues. CDR3 nucleotide sequence: TGTGCCAGCAGCGGGAATGGCTACACCTTC. Translated: CASSGNGYTF.

The sample holds one count of this clonotype. A much larger clone sits a single nucleotide away, making a read error possible. The CDR3, as DNA: TGTGCCAGCAGCCCCCTCGGGAGAGGCGAGCAGTACTTC. Its translation: CASSPLGRGEQYF. This rearrangement joins TRBV6-5 to TRBJ2-7; D might be TRBD2 (6 bases). The germline V and J ends were trimmed by 6 bases and 6 bases, with 15 bases remaining between them. The CDR3 extends over 13 amino acids. The germline V gene has CDR1 MNHEY and CDR2 SVGAGI.

This clonotype was seen a few times. The J gene is TRBJ1-4, the V gene TRBV6-5; tentatively, D is TRBD1 (5 bases). From germline, CDR1 is MNHEY and CDR2 SVGAGI. This CDR3 has 16 amino acids. Trimming left V 2 bases short and J 3 bases short, with 13 bases between. The chain's CDR3 is CASSYAGRVANEKLFF. Written as DNA, the CDR3 is TGTGCCAGCAGTTACGCGGGGCGTGTGGCTAATGAAAAACTGTTTTTT.

Many counts were recorded for this clonotype. V and J are TRBV29-1 and TRBJ2-1; D is possibly TRBD2 (5 bases). Germline V CDR1 and CDR2: SQVTM, ANQGSEA. The CDR3 totals 12 residues. The V and J ends lost 2 bases and 12 bases respectively, with 14 bases between them. CDR3 nucleotide sequence: TGCAGCGTTGAACGGAATAGCGTAGGGCAGTTCTTC. Residues: CSVERNSVGQFF.

The rearrangement links TRBV29-1 to TRBJ2-3; 7 nucleotides line up with TRBD2. The V segment lost 8 bases and the J segment 4 bases; nucleotides outside the gene matches: 12. CDR3 length equals 14 residues. Germline V gene lookup returns CDR1 SQVTM and CDR2 ANQGSEA. Written as DNA, the CDR3 is TGCAGCACCGGCGGAGGGGACTACTCAGATACGCAGTATTTT. Its translation: CSTGGGDYSDTQYF.

This clonotype was observed a few times. The chain employs TRBV29-1 and TRBJ2-2, with D unresolved. This CDR3 is built from 12 residues. Germline V gene sequence: CDR1 SQVTM, CDR2 ANQGSEA. V dropped 5 bases and J dropped 0 bases, with 4 bases sitting between them. CDR3 nucleotide sequence: TGCAGCGTTAACTCGAACACCGGGGAGCTGTTTTTT. Translated, it gives CSVNSNTGELFF.

The table lists this clonotype with a few counts. V gene TRBV20-1 combines with J gene TRBJ2-7; 7 positions match TRBD2. Germline CDR1 is DFQATT and CDR2 is SNEGSKA (reference sequence). J lost 7 bases, V lost 0 bases, and 12 bases had no gene match. This CDR3 region has 15 residues. The DNA of the CDR3 is TGCAGTGCTAGAGATCCAAACGGGGGGTTTATGGAGCAGTACTTC. Encoded protein: CSARDPNGGFMEQYF.

The rearrangement links TRBV6-2 or TRBV6-3 to TRBJ1-6, with D uncertain. Germline V gene sequence: CDR1 MNHEY, CDR2 SVGEGT. CDR3 size: 14 residues. V lost 6 bases and J 10 bases, leaving 16 bases between the germline ends. The CDR3 is CASRTIGPESPLHF. The CDR3 coding sequence is TGTGCCAGCAGAACCATCGGACCTGAGTCACCCCTCCACTTT.